This T cell receptor (beta chain) emerged from a study of Ad26.COV2.S vaccination and SARS-CoV-2 variants. Study-level background: Ad26.COV2.S given intramuscularly, once or twice 56 days apart.

The germline V gene has CDR1 DFQATT and CDR2 SNEGSKA (reference sequence). V gave up 5 bases and J gave up 5 bases, with 9 bases separating them. This CDR3 has 11 amino acids. Treatment in this sample: 15 to 20 received Ad26.COV2.S at low or high dose, single or two shots; roughly five received placebo; per-sample allocation not given. After the first vaccine or placebo injection, samples were drawn on day 63. Comments on this clone: The target antigen is unknown.

Some clones are missing from TCRdb's copy, which holds only in-frame ones; the method was immunoSEQ multiplex PCR. The sample has under 600,000 clones, 70% to 90% seen once. Study-wide findings and caveats: Vaccine and placebo groups showed comparable non-spike TCR breadth.

V and J are TRBV20-1 and TRBJ2-5; the D gene is possibly TRBD1 (5 bases). The specimen was peripheral blood, collected in a trial of Ad26.COV2.S vaccine versus placebo. The sequence was obtained from a person aged 18-65 years who received the Ad26.COV2.S COVID-19 vaccine or a placebo. This CDR3 reads CSAEKGETQYF. CDR3 nucleotide sequence: TGCAGTGCTGAGAAGGGGGAGACCCAGTACTTC.